This TCR beta chain originates from a study of cytomegalovirus exposure and HLA in healthy donors. Comment on this clone: Its target is unknown.

A multiplex PCR was run with 60 Vbeta primers and 13 Jbeta primers. The assay was immunoSEQ multiplex PCR, and TCRdb's table has in-frame clones only and misses some. The repertoire holds some 170,000 clones, with approximately 79% as singletons. Whole-study results and caveats: It is likely that the observed cluster of highly shared sequence variants was a sequencing artifact. Most of the TCR beta V segments (in an earlier analysis) were productive either about 87% or about 30% of the time. The classifier was said to identify cytomegalovirus status with high specificity and sensitivity.

Sequences were obtained from PBMCs. This sequence originates from a man aged 35 to 55 in good health and CMV-seronegative.

The CDR3 here is CASSVEKEGETQYF. DNA for the CDR3: TGTGCCAGCAGCGTAGAGAAAGAGGGAGAGACCCAGTACTTC. V gene TRBV9 combines with J gene TRBJ2-5, with D perhaps TRBD2 (5 bases). The germline CDR1 and CDR2 sequences are SGDLS and YYNGEE. The CDR3 totals 14 residues. V was clipped by 0 bases and J by 4 bases, with 10 bases between them.